The entry below gives a single T cell receptor beta chain sequence along with its context. Its matching antigen is unknown. cDNA synthesis used the whole RNA isolate, giving expressed TCRB sequences. TCRdb's table, derived via immunoSEQ multiplex PCR, lists solely in-frame clones and lacks some. The profile covers 400,000 to 550,000 clones, with over 9.5% appearing a single time and less than 0.06% taken by the ten largest. The source of the sample is a study of beta chain features in type 1 diabetes. This CDR3 contains 15 residues. Germline V lookup: CDR1 MNHEY, CDR2 SVGAGI. V was trimmed by 0 bases and J by 2 bases, leaving 11 bases between them. Study-wide results and caveats: Insertions at VDJ junctions were less frequent in type 1 diabetes patients. These patients also deleted more nucleotides at the same junctions.

The TCR sequence derives from a woman aged 18-29 years in good health. V and J are TRBV6-5 and TRBJ2-7, with TRBD1 as a possible D gene (5 bases). The sample comprised naive CD4+ T cells from blood. CDR3 in DNA: TGTGCCAGCAGTTACTCAGACAGCATCGCCTACGAGCAGTACTTC. This translates into CASSYSDSIAYEQYF.